This TCR beta chain is drawn from a study of blood T cells in healthy people across ages. About the study: T cells yielded about one barcoded beta molecule per two cells through template switching. Findings of the study overall: The study could not conclusively compare naive and antigen-experienced cells, given its unsorted PBMCs. Among T cells, TCR beta diversity per million cells dropped roughly linearly as age rose.

A remark on this clonotype: Its matching antigen is unknown.

With a J-beta primer mix and a sample-barcoded 5' primer, a second PCR ran about 6 to 11 cycles. TCRdb called the 5' RACE reads again in MiXCR, with one record for every CDR3 protein. The sample includes 630,000 or so distinct CDR3 sequences, about 30% of them seen just once. This CDR3 comprises 15 residues. CDR1 and CDR2 from the germline V gene are DFQATT and SNEGSKA (reference sequence). V shed 2 bases and J shed 8 bases, with 19 bases lying between them. Every donor provided approximately 9.2 milliliters of peripheral blood. Sequencing was done on a sample of blood. This receptor was identified in a woman of 80 years or more in good health. The chain uses TRBV20-1 and TRBJ1-5; TRBD1 is a possible D gene (5 bases). The CDR3 region is CSARRGALGSEPQHF. CDR3 nucleotide sequence: TGCAGTGCTAGAAGAGGGGCCTTAGGGAGTGAGCCCCAGCATTTT.